The T cell receptor (beta chain) described here comes from a study of T cell responses to AZD1222 COVID-19 vaccine. Study-wide background: It was second doses at about 4 or about 12 weeks that were pooled.

Libraries were prepared by immunoSEQ multiplex PCR; TCRdb keeps only in-frame clonotypes and omits some of them. The sample lists 72,000 or so clones; around 85% were seen once. This CDR3 comprises 14 residues. The junction had 6 bases not matched to a gene; V was cut back by 4 bases and J by 7 bases. Germline V gene lookup returns CDR1 SGHRS and CDR2 YFSETQ. This material consisted of peripheral blood, taken on day 0 of AZD1222 vaccination. The V call is TRBV5-1, the J call TRBJ2-1, with 9 bases identical to TRBD1. The clonotype comes from an adult in good health. The CDR3 DNA sequence: TGCGCCAGCAGCCCGGGACAGGGTAGAAATGAGCAGTTCTTC. Translated: CASSPGQGRNEQFF.